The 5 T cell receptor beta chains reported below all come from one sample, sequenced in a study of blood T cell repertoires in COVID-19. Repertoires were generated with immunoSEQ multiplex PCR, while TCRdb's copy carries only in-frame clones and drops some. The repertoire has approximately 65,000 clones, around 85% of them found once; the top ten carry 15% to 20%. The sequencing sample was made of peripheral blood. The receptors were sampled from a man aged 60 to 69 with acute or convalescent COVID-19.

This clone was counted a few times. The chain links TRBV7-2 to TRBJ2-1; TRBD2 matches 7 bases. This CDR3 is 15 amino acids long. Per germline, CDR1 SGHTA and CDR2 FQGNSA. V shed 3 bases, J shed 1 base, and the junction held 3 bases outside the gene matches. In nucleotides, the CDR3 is TGTGCCAGCAGCTTGAGAGCGGGATCCTACAATGAGCAGTTCTTC. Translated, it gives CASSLRAGSYNEQFF.

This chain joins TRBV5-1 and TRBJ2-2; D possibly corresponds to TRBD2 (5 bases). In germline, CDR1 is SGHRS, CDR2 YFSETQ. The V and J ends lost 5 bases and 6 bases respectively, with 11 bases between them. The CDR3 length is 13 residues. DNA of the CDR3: TGCGCCAGCAGTTTTAGCGTTTCCGGGGAGCTGTTTTTT. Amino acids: CASSFSVSGELFF.

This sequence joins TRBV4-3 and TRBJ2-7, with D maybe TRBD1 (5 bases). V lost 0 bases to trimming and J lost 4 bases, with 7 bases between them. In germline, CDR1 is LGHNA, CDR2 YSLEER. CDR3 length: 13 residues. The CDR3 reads CASSQDSGYEQYF. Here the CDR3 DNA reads TGCGCCAGCAGCCAAGATTCAGGGTACGAGCAGTACTTC.

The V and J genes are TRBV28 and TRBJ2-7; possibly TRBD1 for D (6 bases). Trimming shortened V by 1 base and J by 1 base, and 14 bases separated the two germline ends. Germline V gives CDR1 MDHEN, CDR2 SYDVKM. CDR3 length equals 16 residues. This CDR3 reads CASSLLDSRQSYEQYF. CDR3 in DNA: TGTGCCAGCAGTTTATTGGACAGCCGACAATCCTACGAGCAGTACTTC.

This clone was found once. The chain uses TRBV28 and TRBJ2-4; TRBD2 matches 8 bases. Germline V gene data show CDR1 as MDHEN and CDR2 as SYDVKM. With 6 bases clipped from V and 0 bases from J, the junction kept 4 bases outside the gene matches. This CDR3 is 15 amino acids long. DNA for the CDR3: TGTGCCAGCAGCACTAGCGGACTAGCCAAAAACATTCAGTACTTC. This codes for CASSTSGLAKNIQYF.